This is a list of T cell receptor beta chains from one sample in a study of regulatory T cells in long-lasting Graves disease. TCRdb re-derived calls from the multiplex PCR reads in MiXCR, one entry per CDR3 protein. The top ten clones hold 25% to 30% of a sample with 350,000 to 450,000 distinct CDR3 sequences, approximately 25% of them seen once. The sample here was peripheral blood mononuclear cells (PBMCs), taken when the disease was refractory, from a patient treated with antithyroid drugs. These receptors were taken from a woman aged 40 to 49 with Graves disease. Each CDR3 is given with its conserved first and last residue. A D gene is named only where the DNA matches it firmly. Expanded clones are given a class, and other clones once, few, many or no size at all.

V gene	clone size	D gene	J gene	CDR3 DNA	CDR3 protein
TRBV2	many	TRBD2	TRBJ2-5	TGTGCCAGCATTTCATCCGGGACTAGCGGGAGTGGGATAGCAAAGACCCAGTACTTC	CASISSGTSGSGIAKTQYF
TRBV3-1	few	TRBD1	TRBJ2-7	TGTGCCAGCAGCCATGCGGACAGGGGATCCTACGAGCAGTACTTC	CASSHADRGSYEQYF
TRBV28	many	NA	TRBJ2-7	TGTGCCAGCAGCTTATCCCTCATCATGGGGGATACCTCCTACGAGCAGTACTTC	CASSLSLIMGDTSYEQYF
TRBV27	NA	NA	TRBJ2-7	TGTGCCAGCAGTTCTGCAAACCCAGGGAAAAACGAGCAGTACTTC	CASSSANPGKNEQYF
TRBV12-3/TRBV12-4	many	TRBD1	TRBJ1-4	TGTGCCAGCAGTTCAGGACAGGGGAGGGAAAAACTGTTTTTT	CASSSGQGREKLFF
TRBV11-2	many	NA	TRBJ2-5	TGTGCCAGCAGCGCGGCAAGGAGAAGCCAAGAGACCCAGTACTTC	CASSAARRSQETQYF
TRBV25-1	many	NA	TRBJ2-7	TGTGCCAGCAGTCGAGAGGGTTTGGACGAGCAGTACTTC	CASSREGLDEQYF
TRBV27	many	NA	TRBJ1-1	TGTGCCAGCAGTTCCACCCCATCAGGGGCCCGCACTGAAGCTTTCTTT	CASSSTPSGARTEAFF
TRBV10-3	many	TRBD1	TRBJ2-2	TGTGCCATCAGTGAGATCGGGACAGACATTGGCGGGGAGCTGTTTTTT	CAISEIGTDIGGELFF
TRBV11-1	few	TRBD2	TRBJ2-3	TGTGCCAGCAGCTTCCTTCGCGGGAGGAGTCTCACAGATACGCAGTATTTT	CASSFLRGRSLTDTQYF
TRBV20-1	many	TRBD1	TRBJ1-1	TGCAGTGCTAAATATGACAGGGACACTGAAGCTTTCTTT	CSAKYDRDTEAFF
TRBV3-1	few	TRBD1	TRBJ2-2	TGTGCCAGCAGCCCTCGGGACAGTACCGGGGAGCTGTTTTTT	CASSPRDSTGELFF
TRBV10-3	many	NA	TRBJ2-7	TGTGCCATCGAGGGAGCGACGCGCGAGCAGTACTTC	CAIEGATREQYF
TRBV6-1	NA	NA	TRBJ2-3	TGTGCCAGCAGTGAAGTGGGGGCTACAGATACGCAGTATTTT	CASSEVGATDTQYF
TRBV19	few	NA	TRBJ1-1	TGTGCCAGTAGTATCGATCGTCCGGCAGTGAACACTGAAGCTTTCTTT	CASSIDRPAVNTEAFF
TRBV20-1	few	NA	TRBJ2-5	TGCAGTGCGCCGGCGTACCAAGGGACCCAGTACTTC	CSAPAYQGTQYF
TRBV5-1	many	NA	TRBJ1-2	TGCGCCAGCAGCTTGGCCATCTCGCAGGGTGTTGGAGGCTACACCTTC	CASSLAISQGVGGYTF
TRBV20-1	NA	TRBD1	TRBJ2-4	TGCAGCGCTGACAGGGGGCCCAAAAACATTCAGTACTTC	CSADRGPKNIQYF
TRBV6-1	many	NA	TRBJ1-1	TGTGCCAGCAGTCGCAAAGGGGTCATCAACACTGAAGCTTTCTTT	CASSRKGVINTEAFF
TRBV20-1	NA	NA	TRBJ2-4	TGCAGTGCTAGAGATATGGGAAGACTAGCCAAAAACATTCAGTACTTC	CSARDMGRLAKNIQYF
TRBV25-1	NA	NA	TRBJ2-7	TGTGCCAGCAGTTTCCTAGGGGGACCTTACGAGCAGTACTTC	CASSFLGGPYEQYF
TRBV20-1	NA	TRBD1	TRBJ1-4	TGCAGTGCAACGGACAGGGGGCGTGAAAAACTGTTTTTT	CSATDRGREKLFF
TRBV7-9	NA	NA	TRBJ2-2	TGTGCCAGCAGCCCCCCAAACAAGAACGCCGGGGAGCTGTTTTTT	CASSPPNKNAGELFF
TRBV5-6	NA	NA	TRBJ2-2	TGTGCCAGCAGAAAATCCGGGGAGCTGTTTTTT	CASRKSGELFF
TRBV20-1	few	TRBD1	TRBJ2-7	TGCAGTGCTAGTTACGGGACAGGGAATTACGAGCAGTACTTC	CSASYGTGNYEQYF
TRBV6-1	many	NA	TRBJ1-2	TGTGCCAGCAAAGCGGACGAGAACCACAGGCTTTGGGGCTACACCTTC	CASKADENHRLWGYTF
TRBV10-2	NA	NA	TRBJ2-2	TGCGCCAGAAGTGAGGCTAACACCGGGGAGCTGTTTTTT	CARSEANTGELFF
TRBV27	NA	TRBD1	TRBJ2-2	TGTGCCAGCAGGCGCGCAGGGGGAAATTTGAACACCGGGGAGCTGTTTTTT	CASRRAGGNLNTGELFF
TRBV19	NA	NA	TRBJ2-6	TGTGCCAGTAGCACCCACATGGTAAAGGCTGGGGCCAACGTCCTGACTTTC	CASSTHMVKAGANVLTF
TRBV12-3/TRBV12-4	NA	TRBD1	TRBJ2-3	TGTGCCAGCAGTCCGCCTGGGACAGGGGCTCCAGATACGCAGTATTTT	CASSPPGTGAPDTQYF
TRBV6-1	few	NA	TRBJ2-2	TGTGCCAGCAGAAAACAGGGAGTCCCCGGGGAGCTGTTTTTT	CASRKQGVPGELFF
TRBV28	many	NA	TRBJ2-7	TGTGCCAGCAGTTTAATCGGGACTAGACCTTTCAGGGGGTCCTACGAGCAGTACTTC	CASSLIGTRPFRGSYEQYF
TRBV5-1	few	NA	TRBJ1-5	TGCGCCAGCAGCTTATACGCAGGGCAGCCCCAGCATTTT	CASSLYAGQPQHF
TRBV2	once	NA	TRBJ2-7	TGTGCCAGCAGTTTTGGGCAGGCTACCTACGAGCAGTACTTC	CASSFGQATYEQYF
TRBV7-3	NA	NA	TRBJ2-7	TGTGCCAGCAGCTTAAGTTCGGGGGACCTTCAATACGAGCAGTACTTC	CASSLSSGDLQYEQYF
TRBV15	few	NA	TRBJ2-7	TGTGCCACCAGCAGAGATCTGTGGATAGCCGGGGTCTACGAGCAGTACTTC	CATSRDLWIAGVYEQYF
TRBV12-3/TRBV12-4	many	NA	TRBJ1-5	TGTGCCAGCAGCCAAATCTTCGACAGAGCCACCGCCATATCAGGGAATCAGCCCCAGCATTTT	CASSQIFDRATAISGNQPQHF
TRBV10-3	many	TRBD2	TRBJ2-2	TGTGCCATGGGCCTAGCGGGAGCCGGGGAGCTGTTTTTT	CAMGLAGAGELFF
TRBV5-1	NA	NA	TRBJ1-1	TGCGCCAGCAGTGGGCCTACCCGGTATGAAGCTTTCTTT	CASSGPTRYEAFF
TRBV15	few	NA	TRBJ2-7	TGTGCCACCAGCGCCTTTAGGATCGGATCCTACGAGCAGTACTTC	CATSAFRIGSYEQYF
TRBV6-1	few	NA	TRBJ1-2	TGTGCCAGCGGAGGGGGCTATGGCTACACCTTC	CASGGGYGYTF
TRBV28	many	TRBD1	TRBJ2-7	TGTGCCAGCAGTTACAGGGGGCTCTCCTACGAGCAGTACTTC	CASSYRGLSYEQYF
TRBV28	many	TRBD2	TRBJ2-7	TGTGCCAGCAGCCCGGCTAGCGGGGCGGGCGAGCAGTACTTC	CASSPASGAGEQYF
TRBV6-2/TRBV6-3	NA	NA	TRBJ2-7	TGTGCCAGCTCACGTGGGTATCTCGGGACGTGGCTGGACGAGCAGTACTTC	CASSRGYLGTWLDEQYF